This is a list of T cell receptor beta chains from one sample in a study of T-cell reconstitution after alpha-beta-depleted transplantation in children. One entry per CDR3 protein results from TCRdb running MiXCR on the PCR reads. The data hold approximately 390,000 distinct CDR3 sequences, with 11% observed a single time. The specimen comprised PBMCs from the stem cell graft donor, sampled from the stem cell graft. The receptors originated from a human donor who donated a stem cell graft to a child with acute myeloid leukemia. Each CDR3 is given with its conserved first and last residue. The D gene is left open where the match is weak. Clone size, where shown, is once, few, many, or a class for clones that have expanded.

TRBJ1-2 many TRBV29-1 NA CSVDEGSHDGYTF TGCAGCGTTGATGAGGGGAGTCACGATGGCTACACCTTC
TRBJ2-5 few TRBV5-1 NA CASSLVGNGQETQYF TGCGCCAGCAGCTTGGTGGGTAACGGGCAAGAGACCCAGTACTTC
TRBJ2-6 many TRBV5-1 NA CASSLSGTGANVLTF TGCGCCAGCAGCTTGTCGGGAACTGGGGCCAACGTCCTGACTTTC
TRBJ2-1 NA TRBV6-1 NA CASSEAGGYNEQFF TGTGCCAGCAGTGAAGCAGGGGGATACAATGAGCAGTTCTTC
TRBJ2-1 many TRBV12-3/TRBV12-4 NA CASSLTSTLQFF TGTGCCAGCAGTCTGACCAGCACGTTGCAGTTCTTC
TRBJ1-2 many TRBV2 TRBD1 CASSDWGTDGYTF TGTGCCAGCAGTGATTGGGGGACAGATGGCTACACCTTC
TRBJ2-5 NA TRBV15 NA CATSRGPGNQETQYF TGTGCCACCAGCAGGGGCCCCGGAAACCAAGAGACCCAGTACTTC
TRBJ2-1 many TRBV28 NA CASRPVGGGGSSYNEQFF TGTGCCAGCAGACCCGTGGGGGGAGGGGGAAGCTCCTACAATGAGCAGTTCTTC
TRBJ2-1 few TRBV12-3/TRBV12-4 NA CASRDTRNEQFF TGTGCCAGCAGGGACACCCGCAATGAGCAGTTCTTC
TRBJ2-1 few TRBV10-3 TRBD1 CAIRKPGQGYNEQFF TGTGCCATCAGAAAACCGGGACAGGGCTACAATGAGCAGTTCTTC
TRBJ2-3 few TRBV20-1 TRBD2 CSAIRTSGSTDTQYF TGCAGTGCTATCAGGACTAGCGGGAGCACAGATACGCAGTATTTT
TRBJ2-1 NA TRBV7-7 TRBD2 CASSFGLAGGLEDNEQFF TGTGCTAGCAGCTTTGGTTTAGCGGGGGGGCTGGAAGACAATGAGCAGTTCTTC
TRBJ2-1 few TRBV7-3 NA CASSSLGEVTYNEQFF TGTGCCAGCAGCTCTCTTGGGGAGGTTACCTACAATGAGCAGTTCTTC
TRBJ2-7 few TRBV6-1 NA CASSESGTYEQYF TGTGCCAGCAGTGAGTCGGGAACCTACGAGCAGTACTTC
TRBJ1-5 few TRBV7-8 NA CASSLADGFVSNQPQHF TGTGCCAGCAGCCTAGCCGACGGGTTTGTTAGCAATCAGCCCCAGCATTTT
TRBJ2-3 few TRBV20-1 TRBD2 CSGGSSGGTTDTQYF TGCAGTGGAGGGTCTAGCGGGGGGACCACAGATACGCAGTATTTT
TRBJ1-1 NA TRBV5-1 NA CASSPGTTNTEAFF TGCGCCAGCAGCCCCGGGACAACGAACACTGAAGCTTTCTTT
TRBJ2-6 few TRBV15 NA CATRNLANVLTF TGTGCCACCAGGAACCTCGCCAACGTCCTGACTTTC
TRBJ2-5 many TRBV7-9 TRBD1 CASSLGDRDGETQYF TGTGCCAGCAGCTTAGGTGACAGGGACGGAGAGACCCAGTACTTC
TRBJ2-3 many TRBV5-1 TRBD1 CASNVDRDRTDTQYF TGCGCCAGCAACGTGGACAGGGATCGCACAGATACGCAGTATTTT
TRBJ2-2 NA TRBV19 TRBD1 CASSRDRDGGELFF TGTGCCAGTAGTAGGGACAGGGACGGAGGGGAGCTGTTTTTT
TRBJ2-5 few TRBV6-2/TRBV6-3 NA CASTGLRAETQYF TGTGCCAGCACCGGACTACGGGCTGAGACCCAGTACTTC
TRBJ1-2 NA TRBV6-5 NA CASSYGRAINYGYTF TGTGCCAGCAGTTACGGCAGGGCGATCAACTATGGCTACACCTTC
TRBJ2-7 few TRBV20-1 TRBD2 CSARNPGGLVGEQYF TGCAGTGCTAGAAACCCGGGGGGACTAGTAGGCGAGCAGTACTTC
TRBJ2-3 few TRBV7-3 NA CASSRGNTDTQYF TGTGCCAGCAGCAGGGGGAACACAGATACGCAGTATTTT
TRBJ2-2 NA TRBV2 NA CASTTSLGIRTGELFF TGTGCCAGCACGACGTCTTTGGGAATACGGACCGGGGAGCTGTTTTTT
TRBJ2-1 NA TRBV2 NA CASSELRSGNEQFF TGTGCCAGCAGTGAACTCAGGTCTGGTAATGAGCAGTTCTTC
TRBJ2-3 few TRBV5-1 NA CASSLGDFSSTDTQYF TGCGCCAGCAGCTTGGGGGACTTCTCTAGCACAGATACGCAGTATTTT
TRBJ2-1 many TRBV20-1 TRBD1 CSARGDSSYNEQFF TGCAGTGCTAGAGGGGACAGCTCCTACAATGAGCAGTTCTTC
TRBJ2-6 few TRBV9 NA CASSEAGANVLTF TGTGCCAGCAGCGAGGCCGGGGCCAACGTCCTGACTTTC
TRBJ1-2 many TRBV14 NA CASSQDFTYGYTF TGTGCCAGCAGCCAAGATTTTACGTATGGCTACACCTTC
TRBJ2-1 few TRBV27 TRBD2 CASSSAGGPTEQFF TGTGCCAGCAGTTCGGCGGGAGGGCCGACTGAGCAGTTCTTC
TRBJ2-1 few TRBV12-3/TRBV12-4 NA CASTSGAQGYNEQFF TGTGCCAGCACCTCAGGGGCGCAGGGTTACAATGAGCAGTTCTTC
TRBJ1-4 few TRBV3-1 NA CASSQVAGAGEKLFF TGTGCCAGCAGCCAAGTGGCGGGGGCCGGTGAAAAACTGTTTTTT
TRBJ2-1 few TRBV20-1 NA CSATFPGGNEQFF TGCAGTGCGACATTTCCTGGGGGGAATGAGCAGTTCTTC
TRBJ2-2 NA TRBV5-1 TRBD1 CASSKRQGAGTGELFF TGCGCCAGCAGCAAACGACAGGGGGCAGGAACCGGGGAGCTGTTTTTT
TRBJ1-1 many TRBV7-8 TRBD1 CASSFTQGRMNTEAFF TGTGCCAGCAGCTTCACACAGGGGCGAATGAACACTGAAGCTTTCTTT
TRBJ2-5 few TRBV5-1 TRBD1 CASGPMTGNQETQYF TGCGCCAGCGGGCCGATGACAGGGAATCAAGAGACCCAGTACTTC
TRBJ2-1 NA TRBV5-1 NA CASSFGGNDEQFF TGCGCCAGCAGCTTTGGGGGTAACGATGAGCAGTTCTTC
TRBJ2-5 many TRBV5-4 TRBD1 CASSYDRDYLETQYF TGTGCCAGCAGCTACGACAGGGATTATTTGGAGACCCAGTACTTC
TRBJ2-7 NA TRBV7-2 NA CASSFQTGYEQYF TGTGCCAGCAGCTTTCAAACTGGATACGAGCAGTACTTC
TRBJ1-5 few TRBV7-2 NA CASSLGAAGGFGQPQHF TGTGCCAGCAGCTTAGGGGCGGCGGGAGGGTTCGGTCAGCCCCAGCATTTT
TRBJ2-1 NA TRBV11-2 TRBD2 CASSPTSGRGYEQFF TGTGCCAGCAGCCCCACTAGCGGAAGGGGATATGAGCAGTTCTTC
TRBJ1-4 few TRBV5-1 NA CASRTVHGLNEKLFF TGCGCCAGCAGGACGGTACACGGCCTTAATGAAAAACTGTTTTTT
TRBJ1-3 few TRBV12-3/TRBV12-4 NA CASSLTRSSGNTIYF TGTGCCAGCAGTTTAACCCGTTCCTCTGGAAACACCATATATTTT